This is a list of T cell receptor beta chains from one sample in a study of blood T cell repertoires in COVID-19. The assay was immunoSEQ multiplex PCR, and TCRdb's table has in-frame clones only and misses some. Among about 190,000 clones listed, nearly 90% were seen once. Sequencing was carried out using peripheral blood. These receptors came from a man over 45 with acute or convalescent COVID-19. Both conserved end residues are part of each CDR3. The D gene is left open where the match is weak. Clone size, where shown, is once, few, many, or a class for clones that have expanded.

clone_size j_call v_call d_call cdr3_aa cdr3_nt
NA TRBJ2-5 TRBV5-4 TRBD1 CASSYYRGTTQETQYF TGTGCCAGCAGCTATTACAGGGGGACCACACAAGAGACCCAGTACTTC
NA TRBJ2-3 TRBV24-1 TRBD2 CATSDPGLAGNTDTQYF TGTGCCACCAGTGATCCGGGACTAGCGGGAAACACAGATACGCAGTATTTT
NA TRBJ2-1 TRBV10-3 TRBD1 CAISPRTGLGNEQFF TGTGCCATCAGTCCCCGGACAGGTTTAGGGAATGAGCAGTTCTTC
NA TRBJ1-1 TRBV3-1/TRBV3-2 NA CASSHQRRYTEAFF TGTGCCAGCAGCCACCAGAGGCGGTATACTGAAGCTTTCTTT
NA TRBJ2-1 TRBV6-5 TRBD2 CASSYSGRAPLNEQFF TGTGCCAGCAGTTATAGCGGGAGGGCCCCTCTCAATGAGCAGTTCTTC
NA TRBJ1-3 TRBV28 NA CASSSHSSGNTIYF TGTGCCAGCAGTTCGCACAGCTCTGGAAACACCATATATTTT
NA TRBJ1-4 TRBV7-8 NA CASSSDRATNEKLFF TGTGCCAGCAGCTCGGACAGAGCAACTAATGAAAAACTGTTTTTT
once TRBJ2-1 TRBV28 NA CATSGGPNEQFF TGTGCCACCTCAGGGGGGCCCAATGAGCAGTTCTTC
NA TRBJ2-1 TRBV25-1 TRBD2 CASSESILLAGGRNEQFF TGTGCCAGCAGTGAATCTATATTGCTAGCGGGAGGGCGGAATGAGCAGTTCTTC
NA TRBJ2-1 TRBV11-3 TRBD2 CASSLGLAGVNEQFF TGTGCCAGCAGCTTGGGACTAGCGGGAGTTAATGAGCAGTTCTTC
NA TRBJ1-6 TRBV5-1 NA CASSLGGTNSPLHF TGCGCCAGCAGCCTTGGGGGGACTAATTCACCCCTCCACTTT
NA TRBJ1-5 TRBV12-2 NA CAAGGNRGRNQPQHF TGTGCAGCCGGAGGTAACAGGGGACGCAATCAGCCCCAGCATTTT
NA TRBJ1-1 TRBV7-2 NA CASRLDLNTEAFF TGTGCCAGCAGGTTAGACCTAAACACTGAAGCTTTCTTT
NA TRBJ2-3 TRBV7-3 NA CASSLGGGVTDTQYF TGTGCCAGCAGCTTAGGAGGGGGCGTTACAGATACGCAGTATTTT
NA TRBJ1-6 TRBV7-9 TRBD1 CASSSTGGAGNSPLHF TGTGCCAGCAGCTCCACAGGGGGCGCGGGTAATTCACCCCTCCACTTT
NA TRBJ2-5 TRBV11-1 TRBD1 CASSLGTGAARSTQYF TGTGCCAGCAGCTTAGGGACAGGGGCCGCGAGGTCGACCCAGTACTTC
NA TRBJ1-5 TRBV4-1 NA CASSQDPTINQPQHF TGCGCCAGCAGCCAAGATCCGACAATCAATCAGCCCCAGCATTTT
NA TRBJ1-2 TRBV3-1/TRBV3-2 TRBD1 CASSQGFGTGALRGGYTF TGTGCCAGCAGCCAGGGGTTCGGGACAGGGGCATTAAGGGGAGGCTACACCTTC
NA TRBJ2-7 TRBV27 TRBD2 CASSSRQGTRGSYEQYF TGTGCCAGCAGTTCGCGTCAAGGGACTAGGGGCTCCTACGAGCAGTACTTC
NA TRBJ1-1 TRBV6-6 NA CASSPRRGSTNTEAFF TGTGCCAGCAGTCCCCGGCGGGGGTCCACGAACACTGAAGCTTTCTTT
NA TRBJ2-1 TRBV10-1 TRBD2 CASSLAGGNNEQFF TGCGCCAGCAGTTTAGCGGGAGGGAACAATGAGCAGTTCTTC
NA TRBJ2-3 TRBV24-1 NA CATSDRGGGTDTQYF TGTGCCACCAGTGATAGAGGTGGAGGCACAGATACGCAGTATTTT
NA TRBJ2-2 TRBV29-1 NA CSVGQVLTGELFF TGCAGCGTTGGTCAGGTACTCACCGGGGAGCTGTTTTTT
once TRBJ2-7 TRBV27 NA CASSPSLRIAHEQYF TGTGCCAGCAGTCCAAGTTTGAGGATAGCCCACGAGCAGTACTTC
few TRBJ1-5 TRBV19 TRBD1 CASSPRDSYSNQPQHF TGTGCCAGTAGTCCACGGGACAGTTATAGCAATCAGCCCCAGCATTTT
NA TRBJ2-2 TRBV10-3 TRBD2 CAIRWGSGENTGELFF TGTGCCATCAGATGGGGTAGCGGGGAGAACACCGGGGAGCTGTTTTTT
NA TRBJ2-1 TRBV11-2 TRBD2 CASSLMGLAKYNEQFF TGTGCCAGCAGCTTAATGGGACTAGCCAAATACAATGAGCAGTTCTTC
NA TRBJ1-3 TRBV18 TRBD1 CASSPRDRGSGNTIYF TGTGCCAGCTCACCACGGGACAGGGGCTCTGGAAACACCATATATTTT
NA TRBJ1-2 TRBV6-4 NA CASSESGYGYTF TGTGCCAGCAGTGAGTCGGGATATGGCTACACCTTC
NA TRBJ2-1 TRBV9 NA CASSFRGANEQFF TGTGCCAGCAGCTTCCGGGGGGCGAATGAGCAGTTCTTC
NA TRBJ2-2 TRBV5-1 TRBD2 CASSSYVTSGGHTGELFF TGCGCCAGCAGCTCGTACGTCACTAGCGGGGGACACACCGGGGAGCTGTTTTTT
NA TRBJ1-2 TRBV7-9 TRBD1 CASSLGTGVPGYTF TGTGCCAGCAGCTTGGGGACAGGGGTACCTGGCTACACCTTC